This T cell receptor beta chain is from a study of cytomegalovirus exposure and HLA in healthy donors. Study-wide background: The 100 million to 120 million unique TCR beta sequences, from 150 million to 200 million T cells, were found by an earlier analysis.

CDR3 length equals 12 residues. Germline values: CDR1 MGHRA, CDR2 YSYEKL. V shed 10 bases and J shed 4 bases, with 13 bases lying between them. General study findings and limits: Several of the most significant clusters were apparently associated with common viral pathogens in a later analysis. High specificity and sensitivity for cytomegalovirus status were reported for the classifier. CMV serostatus was the only immune exposure information that was available.

PCR was performed using 60 Vbeta and 13 Jbeta primers. Profiled with immunoSEQ multiplex PCR; TCRdb holds only in-frame clones, not every one. Here the sample table reports 120,000 to 150,000 clones. A word on this clone: Its specificity is not known.

This receptor was obtained from a man aged 35 to 55 in good health and CMV-seronegative. The sequenced material came from PBMCs. This chain links TRBV4-1 with TRBJ1-2; D is ambiguous. This chain's CDR3 is CATSGDSYGYTF. CDR3 in DNA: TGCGCCACCTCCGGCGACTCCTATGGCTACACCTTC.